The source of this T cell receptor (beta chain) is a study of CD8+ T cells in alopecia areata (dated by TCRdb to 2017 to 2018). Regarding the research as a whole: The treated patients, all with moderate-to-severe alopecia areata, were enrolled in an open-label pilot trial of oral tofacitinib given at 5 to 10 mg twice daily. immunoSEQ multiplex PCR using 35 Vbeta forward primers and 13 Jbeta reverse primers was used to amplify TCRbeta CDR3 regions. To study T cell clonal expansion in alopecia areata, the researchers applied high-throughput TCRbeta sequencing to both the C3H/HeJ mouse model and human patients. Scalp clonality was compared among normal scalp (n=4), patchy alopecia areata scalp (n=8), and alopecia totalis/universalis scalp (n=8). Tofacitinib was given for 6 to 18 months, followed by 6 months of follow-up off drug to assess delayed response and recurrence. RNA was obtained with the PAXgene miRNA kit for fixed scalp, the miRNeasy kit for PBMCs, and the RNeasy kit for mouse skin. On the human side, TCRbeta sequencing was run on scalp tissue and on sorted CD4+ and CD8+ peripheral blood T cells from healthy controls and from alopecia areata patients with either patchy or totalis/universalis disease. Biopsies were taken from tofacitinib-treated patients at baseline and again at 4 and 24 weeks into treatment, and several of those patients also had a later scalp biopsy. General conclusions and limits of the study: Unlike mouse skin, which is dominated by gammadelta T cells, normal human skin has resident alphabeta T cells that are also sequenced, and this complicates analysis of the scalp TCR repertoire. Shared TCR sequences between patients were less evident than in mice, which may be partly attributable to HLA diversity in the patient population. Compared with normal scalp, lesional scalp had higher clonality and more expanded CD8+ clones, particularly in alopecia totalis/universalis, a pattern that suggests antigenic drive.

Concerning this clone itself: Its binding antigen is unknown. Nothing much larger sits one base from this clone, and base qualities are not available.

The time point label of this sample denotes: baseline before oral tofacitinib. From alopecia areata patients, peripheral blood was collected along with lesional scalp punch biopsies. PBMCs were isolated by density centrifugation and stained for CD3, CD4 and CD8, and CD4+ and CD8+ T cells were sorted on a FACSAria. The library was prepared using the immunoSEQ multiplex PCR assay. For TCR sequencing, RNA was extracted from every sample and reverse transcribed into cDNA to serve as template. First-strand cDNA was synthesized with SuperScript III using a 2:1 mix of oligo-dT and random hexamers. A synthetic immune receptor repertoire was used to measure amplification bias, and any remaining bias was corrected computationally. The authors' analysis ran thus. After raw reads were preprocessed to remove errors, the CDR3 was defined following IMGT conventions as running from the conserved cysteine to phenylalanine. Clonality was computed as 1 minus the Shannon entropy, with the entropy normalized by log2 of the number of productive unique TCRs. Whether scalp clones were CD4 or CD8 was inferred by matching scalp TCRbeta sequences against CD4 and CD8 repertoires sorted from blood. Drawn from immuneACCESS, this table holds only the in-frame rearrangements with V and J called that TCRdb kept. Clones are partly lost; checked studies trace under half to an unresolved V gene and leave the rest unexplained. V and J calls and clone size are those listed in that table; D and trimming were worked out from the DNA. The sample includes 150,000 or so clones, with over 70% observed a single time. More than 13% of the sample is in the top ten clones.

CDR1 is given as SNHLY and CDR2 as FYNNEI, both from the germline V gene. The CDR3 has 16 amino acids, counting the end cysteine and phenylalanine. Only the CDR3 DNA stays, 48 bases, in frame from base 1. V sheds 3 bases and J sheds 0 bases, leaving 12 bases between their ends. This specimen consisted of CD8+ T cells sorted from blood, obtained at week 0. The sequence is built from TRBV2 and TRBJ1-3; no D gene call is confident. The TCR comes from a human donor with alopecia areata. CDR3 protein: CASSDRRVFSGNTIYF. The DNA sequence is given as TGTGCCAGCAGTGATCGTAGGGTGTTCTCTGGAAACACCATATATTTT. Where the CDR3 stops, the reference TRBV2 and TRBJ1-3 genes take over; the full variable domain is EPEVTQTPSHQVTQMGQEVILRCVPISNHLYFYWYRQILGQKVEFLVSFYNNEISEKSEIFDDQFSVERPDGSNFTLKIRSTKLEDSAMYFCASSDRRVFSGNTIYFGEGSWLTVV.